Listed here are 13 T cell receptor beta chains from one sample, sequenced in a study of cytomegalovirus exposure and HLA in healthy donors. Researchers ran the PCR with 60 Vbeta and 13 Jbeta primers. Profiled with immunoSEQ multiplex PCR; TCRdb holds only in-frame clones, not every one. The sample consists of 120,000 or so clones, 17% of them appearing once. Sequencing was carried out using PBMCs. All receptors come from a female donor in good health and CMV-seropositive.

CDR3 sequence reads: CASSFTTANQPQHF. The CDR3, as DNA: TGTGCCAGCAGCTTTACGACAGCTAATCAGCCCCAGCATTTT. This chain uses TRBV7-2 with TRBJ1-5, with D perhaps TRBD1 (5 bases). Looked up from germline, CDR1 is SGHTA and CDR2 is FQGNSA. This CDR3 comprises 14 residues. V was trimmed by 3 bases and J by 4 bases, leaving 10 bases between them.

This CDR3 reads CASSPPPNRQGYQPQHF. The CDR3 region has the DNA TGTGCCAGCAGTCCACCTCCCAATCGACAGGGTTATCAGCCCCAGCATTTT. The chain has TRBV6-7 and TRBJ1-5; TRBD1 matches at 7 bases. TRBV6-7 is reported as an ORF; its role is uncertain. The CDR3 extends over 17 amino acids. J lost 5 bases, V lost 5 bases, and 15 bases had no gene match.

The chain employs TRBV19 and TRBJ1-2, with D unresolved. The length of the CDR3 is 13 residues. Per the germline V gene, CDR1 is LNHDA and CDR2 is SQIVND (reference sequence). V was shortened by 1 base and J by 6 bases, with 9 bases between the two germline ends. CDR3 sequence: CASSIGRLDGYTF. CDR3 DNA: TGTGCCAGTAGTATAGGACGACTCGATGGCTACACCTTC.

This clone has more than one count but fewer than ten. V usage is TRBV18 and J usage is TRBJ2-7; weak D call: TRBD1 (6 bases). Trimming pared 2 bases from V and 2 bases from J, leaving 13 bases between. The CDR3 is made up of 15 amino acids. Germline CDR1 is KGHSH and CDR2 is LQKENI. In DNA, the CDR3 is TGTGCCAGCTCACCAATTAGGGGGACGCCCTACGAGCAGTACTTC. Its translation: CASSPIRGTPYEQYF.

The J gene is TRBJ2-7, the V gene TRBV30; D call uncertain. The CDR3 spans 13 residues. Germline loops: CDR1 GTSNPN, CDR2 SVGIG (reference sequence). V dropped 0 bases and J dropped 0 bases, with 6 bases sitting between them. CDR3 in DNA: TGTGCCTGGAGTGTTGGCGGCTCCTACGAGCAGTACTTC. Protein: CAWSVGGSYEQYF.

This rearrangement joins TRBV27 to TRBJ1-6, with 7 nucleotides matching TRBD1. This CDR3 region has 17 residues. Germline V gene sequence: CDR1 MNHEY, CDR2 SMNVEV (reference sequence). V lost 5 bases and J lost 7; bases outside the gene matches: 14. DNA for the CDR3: TGTGCCAGCAGTCTTCTACAGGGACAGATGAGCAATTCACCCCTCCACTTT. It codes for CASSLLQGQMSNSPLHF.

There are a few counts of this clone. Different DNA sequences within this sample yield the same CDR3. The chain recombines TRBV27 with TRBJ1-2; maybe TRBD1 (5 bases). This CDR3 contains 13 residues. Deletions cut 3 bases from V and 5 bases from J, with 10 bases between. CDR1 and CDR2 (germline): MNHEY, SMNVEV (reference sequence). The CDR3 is CASSLRQGYGYTF. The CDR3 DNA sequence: TGTGCCAGCAGTTTGAGGCAGGGTTATGGCTACACCTTC.

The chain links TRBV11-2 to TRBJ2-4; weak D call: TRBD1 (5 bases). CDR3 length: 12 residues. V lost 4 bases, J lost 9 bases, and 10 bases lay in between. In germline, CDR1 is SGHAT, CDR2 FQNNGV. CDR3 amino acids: CASSYDRIIQYF. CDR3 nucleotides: TGTGCCAGCAGCTATGACAGAATCATTCAGTACTTC.

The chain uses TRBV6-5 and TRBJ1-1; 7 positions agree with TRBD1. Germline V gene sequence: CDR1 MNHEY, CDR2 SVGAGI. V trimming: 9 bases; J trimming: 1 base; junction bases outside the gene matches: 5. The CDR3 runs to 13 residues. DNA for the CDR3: TGTGCCAGTAAGGACAGGCCGAACACTGAAGCTTTCTTT. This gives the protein CASKDRPNTEAFF.

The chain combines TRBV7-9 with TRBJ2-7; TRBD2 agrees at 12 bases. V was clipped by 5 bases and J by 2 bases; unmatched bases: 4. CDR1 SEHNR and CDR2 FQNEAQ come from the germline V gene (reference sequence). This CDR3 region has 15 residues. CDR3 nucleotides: TGTGCCAGCAGCGCGGGACTAGCGGGTCCCTACGAGCAGTACTTC. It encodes CASSAGLAGPYEQYF.

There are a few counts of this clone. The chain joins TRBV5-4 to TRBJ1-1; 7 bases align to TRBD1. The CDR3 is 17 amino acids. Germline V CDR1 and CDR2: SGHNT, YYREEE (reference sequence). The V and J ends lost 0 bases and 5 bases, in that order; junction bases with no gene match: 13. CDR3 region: CASSLGGGRSPGTEAFF. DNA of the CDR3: TGTGCCAGCAGCTTGGGAGGGGGCCGTTCCCCCGGAACTGAAGCTTTCTTT.

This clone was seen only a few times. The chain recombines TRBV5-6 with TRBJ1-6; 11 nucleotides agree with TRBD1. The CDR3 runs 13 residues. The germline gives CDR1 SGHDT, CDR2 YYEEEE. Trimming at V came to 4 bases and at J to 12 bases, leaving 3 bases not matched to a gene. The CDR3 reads CASSPGQGGPLHF. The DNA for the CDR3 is TGTGCCAGCAGCCCGGGACAGGGGGGACCCCTCCACTTT.

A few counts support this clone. The CDR3 region is CASNRPGDGYTF. CDR3 DNA sequence: TGTGCCAGCAACCGACCCGGGGATGGCTACACCTTC. The gene calls are TRBV5-6 and TRBJ1-2; D gene unclear. V was cut by 6 bases and J by 6 bases, with 12 bases left in between. The germline CDR1 and CDR2 sequences are SGHDT and YYEEEE. The CDR3 totals 12 residues.